This T cell receptor beta chain derives from a study of cytomegalovirus exposure and HLA in healthy donors. Study-level points and caveats: Researchers reported in a later analysis that a missense DCLRE1C variant was tied to TCR beta V- and J-gene trimming. Earlier results showed most TCR beta V segments being productive about 90% or about 30% of the time.

Concerning this clone itself: Antigen unknown.

PCR employed 60 Vbeta and 13 Jbeta primers. Using immunoSEQ multiplex PCR, the repertoire was profiled, and TCRdb retains in-frame clones only, with some absent. The table lists fewer than 150,000 clones, around 85% of them singletons. The CDR3 has 15 amino acids. In germline, CDR1 is GTSNPN, CDR2 SVGIG (reference sequence). J gave up 3 bases and V 2 bases, and 6 bases lay outside the gene matches. The source is a woman in her 30s in good health and CMV-seropositive. The V and J genes are TRBV30 and TRBJ2-1; TRBD1 agrees at 8 bases. The sample was PBMCs. CDR3 sequence: CAWSPRQGYYNEQFF. The CDR3 DNA reads TGTGCCTGGAGTCCCCGACAGGGGTACTACAATGAGCAGTTCTTC.